Below, 19 T cell receptor beta chains from the same sample are listed, as sequenced in a study of blood T cell repertoires in COVID-19. Clones were sequenced by immunoSEQ multiplex PCR, and TCRdb holds only the in-frame ones, with some missing. In the table there are 250,000 to 300,000 clones, 80% to 90% of which are singletons. Input material: peripheral blood. These receptors came from a woman in her 70s with COVID-19, enrolled during active disease.

V is TRBV29-1 and J is TRBJ2-7; 12 bases are shared with TRBD1. The CDR3 totals 13 residues. V lost 4 bases and J lost 5; bases outside the gene matches: 3. Germline V gene lookup returns CDR1 SQVTM and CDR2 ANQGSEA. The CDR3 sequence: CSVAGTGGNEQYF. CDR3 DNA sequence: TGCAGCGTTGCCGGGACAGGGGGCAACGAGCAGTACTTC.

With respect to this clone: One junction end does not reproduce the germline sequence, and a read error may be involved. V usage is TRBV6-5 and J usage is TRBJ1-1; 9 positions match TRBD1. The CDR3 covers 15 residues. Germline lookup yields CDR1 MNHEY and CDR2 SVGAGI. The CDR3 here is CASRGGQGLGTGAFF. DNA for the CDR3: TGTGCCAGCAGGGGGGGACAGGGTTTAGGGACTGGAGCTTTCTTT.

CDR3 bases: TGTGCCAGCCGGTCGGGGGTCAATGAGCAGTTCTTC. It specifies CASRSGVNEQFF. The chain combines TRBV2 with TRBJ2-1, with a tentative D call TRBD2 (6 bases). The CDR3 consists of 12 residues. Germline loops: CDR1 SNHLY, CDR2 FYNNEI. The germline V and J ends were trimmed by 8 bases and 6 bases, with 11 bases remaining between them.

The rearrangement links TRBV3-1 (or the pseudogene TRBV3-2) to TRBJ2-5; D perhaps matches TRBD1 (5 bases). CDR1 and CDR2 from the germline V gene are LGHDT and YNNKEL (reference sequence). The V end lost 4 bases, the J end lost 4 bases, and 13 bases lay between the germline ends. This CDR3 spans 14 amino acids. This chain's CDR3 is CASSLSGQGETQYF. For the CDR3, the DNA is TGTGCCAGCAGCCTTTCCGGGCAGGGAGAGACCCAGTACTTC.

The chain combines TRBV5-1 with TRBJ1-4; 9 nucleotides line up with TRBD1. After removal of 4 bases from V and 2 bases from J, the junction contained 6 bases not matched to a gene. The length of the CDR3 is 16 residues. Per the germline V gene, CDR1 is SGHRS and CDR2 is YFSETQ. The CDR3, as DNA: TGCGCCAGCAGCCCAAAGGACAGGGGTACTAATGAAAAACTGTTTTTT. Protein: CASSPKDRGTNEKLFF. Supplemented by reference TRBV5-1 and TRBJ1-4, the full variable domain reads KAGVTQTPRYLIKTRGQQVTLSCSPISGHRSVSWYQQTPGQGLQFLFEYFSETQRNKGNFPGRFSGRQFSNSRSEMNVSTLELGDSALYLCASSPKDRGTNEKLFFGSGTQLSVL.

The chain joins TRBV29-1 to TRBJ2-3, with TRBD2 as a possible D gene (6 bases). CDR3 length equals 14 residues. Trimming took 6 bases from V and 1 from J, leaving 14 bases between them. CDR1 and CDR2 from the germline V gene are SQVTM and ANQGSEA. The CDR3 coding sequence is TGCAGCGTCCGCCCCGGCGGGGGCACAGATACGCAGTATTTT. Translating gives CSVRPGGGTDTQYF.

In its sample, this clone was seen once. The genes are TRBV5-6 and TRBJ1-2; D perhaps matches TRBD1 (6 bases). From germline, CDR1 is SGHDT and CDR2 YYEEEE. Trimming took 2 bases from V and 8 from J, leaving 13 bases between them. This CDR3 contains 13 residues. The CDR3 bases are TGTGCCAGCAGCTTCCAAACAGGGCCGGGCTACACCTTC. Amino acid sequence: CASSFQTGPGYTF.

The CDR3 nucleotides are TGTGCCAGCAGCTTTTCTAGCGGGGGGGCCTCCGGGGAGCTGTTTTTT. Its protein product is CASSFSSGGASGELFF. J is TRBJ2-2 and V is TRBV11-2; 12 positions agree with TRBD2. Germline V gene sequence: CDR1 SGHAT, CDR2 FQNNGV. CDR3 length equals 16 residues. V gave up 3 bases and J gave up 6 bases; unmatched junction bases: 5.

The chain couples TRBV4-1 to TRBJ2-6, with 9 positions matching TRBD1. The CDR3 is 20 amino acids. Germline CDR1 reads MGHRA; CDR2 reads YSYEKL. J gave up 2 bases and V 0 bases, and 11 bases lay outside the gene matches. The CDR3 loop reads CASSQEPPDRGMPGANVLTF. DNA of the CDR3: TGCGCCAGCAGCCAAGAACCTCCGGACAGGGGAATGCCTGGGGCCAACGTCCTGACTTTC.

The chain has TRBV28 and TRBJ2-7; TRBD1 matches at 8 bases. Germline V gene data show CDR1 as MDHEN and CDR2 as SYDVKM. The CDR3 length is 13 residues. V dropped 6 bases and J dropped 5; count of bases not matched to a gene: 6. The CDR3 coding sequence is TGTGCCAGCAGCTACGGACAGGGAAACGAGCAGTACTTC. Its translation: CASSYGQGNEQYF.

The V call is TRBV20-1, the J call TRBJ2-7, with 8 nucleotides matching TRBD1. The V gene end was trimmed by 3 bases and the J gene end by 5 bases; junction bases not matched to a gene: 9. The CDR3 runs 14 residues. CDR1 and CDR2 from the germline V gene are DFQATT and SNEGSKA (reference sequence). CDR3 nucleotides: TGCAGTGCTAGTTTTCCGGCAGGGGGCCACGAGCAGTACTTC. Translating gives CSASFPAGGHEQYF.

CDR3: CASRRTSGGAAYEQYF. The CDR3 coding sequence is TGTGCCAGCAGACGGACTAGCGGGGGGGCCGCCTACGAGCAGTACTTC. The chain recombines TRBV7-2 with TRBJ2-7, with 15 positions matching TRBD2. Per germline, CDR1 SGHTA and CDR2 FQGNSA. The CDR3 runs to 16 residues. Losses at the gene ends were 6 bases for V and 2 bases for J; bases not matched to a gene: 5.

The genes are TRBV2 and TRBJ2-1; 7 nucleotides agree with TRBD2. Germline CDR1 is SNHLY and CDR2 is FYNNEI. V lost 8 bases to trimming and J lost 0 bases; unmatched junction nucleotides: 1. There are 13 residues in the CDR3. The CDR3 sequence: CASRGDSYNEQFF. The CDR3 nucleotides read TGTGCCAGCCGGGGGGACTCCTACAATGAGCAGTTCTTC.

This clone was counted a few times. The rearrangement joins TRBV6-1 to TRBJ1-5, with 8 bases lining up with TRBD1. The CDR3 is 16 residues long. Germline V gene lookup returns CDR1 MNHNS and CDR2 SASEGT. V was pared by 0 bases and J by 7 bases, with 8 bases of the junction left unmatched. CDR3 sequence (DNA): TGTGCCAGCAGTGAAGCTCCGACAGGGGCAGGACAGCCCCAGCATTTT. It yields the protein CASSEAPTGAGQPQHF.

The chain couples TRBV18 to TRBJ1-1, with 7 bases fitting TRBD1. This CDR3 region has 14 residues. The germline CDR1 and CDR2 sequences are KGHSH and LQKENI. Germline trimming cut 3 bases from V and 1 base from J; bases unmatched to any gene: 2. CDR3 in DNA: TGTGCCAGCTCACCGTCAGGGGGGAACACTGAAGCTTTCTTT. This encodes CASSPSGGNTEAFF.

The gene calls are TRBV29-1 and TRBJ1-5, with D maybe TRBD1 (6 bases). The CDR3 is 13 residues long. Trimming removed 6 bases at V and 3 bases at J, with 12 bases between. Germline V CDR1 and CDR2: SQVTM, ANQGSEA. For the CDR3, the DNA is TGCAGCGTGTATACAGGGAACAATCAGCCCCAGCATTTT. This codes for CSVYTGNNQPQHF.

The chain links TRBV10-3 to TRBJ1-5; 8 bases line up with TRBD1. Germline trimming cut 3 bases from V and 4 bases from J; bases unmatched to any gene: 5. CDR3 size: 15 residues. CDR1 and CDR2 (germline): ENHRY, SYGVKD. The CDR3 coding sequence is TGTGCCATCAGTGACCCGGGACAGGCAAATCAGCCCCAGCATTTT. It yields the protein CAISDPGQANQPQHF.

This clone occurred a few times. The rearrangement joins TRBV5-1 to TRBJ1-1; 7 bases match TRBD1. V lost 5 bases and J lost 4; bases outside the gene matches: 8. This CDR3 has 14 amino acids. Germline V gene data show CDR1 as SGHRS and CDR2 as YFSETQ. The CDR3 loop is CASSTDRVGTEAFF. As DNA, the CDR3 is TGCGCCAGCAGTACTGACAGGGTGGGCACTGAAGCTTTCTTT.

The rearrangement links TRBV28 to TRBJ1-2, with 9 bases matching TRBD1. Per the germline V gene, CDR1 is MDHEN and CDR2 is SYDVKM. V lost 6 bases, J lost 4 bases, and 9 bases stayed unmatched. This CDR3 region has 15 residues. CDR3 coding DNA: TGTGCCAGCAGCGCTCCACAGGGGGCCCTCTATGGCTACACCTTC. Its protein is CASSAPQGALYGYTF.